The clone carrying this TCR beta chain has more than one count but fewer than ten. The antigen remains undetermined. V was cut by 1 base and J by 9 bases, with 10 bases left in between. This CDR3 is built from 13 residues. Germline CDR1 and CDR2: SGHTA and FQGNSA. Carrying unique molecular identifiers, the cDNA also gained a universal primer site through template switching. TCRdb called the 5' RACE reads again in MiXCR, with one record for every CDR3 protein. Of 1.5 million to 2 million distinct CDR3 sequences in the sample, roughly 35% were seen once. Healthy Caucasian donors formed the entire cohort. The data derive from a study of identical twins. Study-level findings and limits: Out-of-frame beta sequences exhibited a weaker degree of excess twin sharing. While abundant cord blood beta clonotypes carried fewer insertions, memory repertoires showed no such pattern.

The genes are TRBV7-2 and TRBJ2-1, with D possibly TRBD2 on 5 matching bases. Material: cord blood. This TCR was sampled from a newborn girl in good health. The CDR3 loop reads CASSLVGGSEQFF. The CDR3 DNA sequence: TGTGCCAGCAGCTTAGTGGGTGGGAGTGAGCAGTTCTTC.